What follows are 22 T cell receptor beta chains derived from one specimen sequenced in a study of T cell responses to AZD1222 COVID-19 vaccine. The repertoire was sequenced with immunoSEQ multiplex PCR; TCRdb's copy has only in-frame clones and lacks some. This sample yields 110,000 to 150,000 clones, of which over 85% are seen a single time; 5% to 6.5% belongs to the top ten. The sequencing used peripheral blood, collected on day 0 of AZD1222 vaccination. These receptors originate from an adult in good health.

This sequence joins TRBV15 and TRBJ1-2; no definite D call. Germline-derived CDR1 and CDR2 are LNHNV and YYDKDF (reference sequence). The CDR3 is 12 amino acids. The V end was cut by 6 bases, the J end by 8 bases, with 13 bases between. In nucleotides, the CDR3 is TGTGCCACCAGTAAGGGCCTTGAGGGCTACACCTTC. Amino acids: CATSKGLEGYTF.

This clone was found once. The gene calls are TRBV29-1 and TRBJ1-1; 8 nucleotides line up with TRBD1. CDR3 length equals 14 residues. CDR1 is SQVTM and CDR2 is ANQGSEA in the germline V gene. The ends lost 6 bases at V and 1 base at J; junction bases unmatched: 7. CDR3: CSVTRTGSNTEAFF. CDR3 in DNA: TGCAGCGTCACTAGGACAGGGTCGAACACTGAAGCTTTCTTT. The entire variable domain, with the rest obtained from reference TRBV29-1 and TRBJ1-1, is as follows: SAVISQKPSRDICQRGTSLTIQCQVDSQVTMMFWYRQQPGQSLTLIATANQGSEATYESGFVIDKFPISRPNLTFSTLTVSNMSPEDSSIYLCSVTRTGSNTEAFFGQGTRLTVV.

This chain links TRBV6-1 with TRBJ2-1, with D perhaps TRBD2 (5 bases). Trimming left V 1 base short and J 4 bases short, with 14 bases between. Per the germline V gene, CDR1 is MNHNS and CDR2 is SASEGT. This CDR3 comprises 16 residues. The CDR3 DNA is TGTGCCAGCAGTGAAGAACGGACGAGGGCTTACAATGAGCAGTTCTTC. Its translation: CASSEERTRAYNEQFF.

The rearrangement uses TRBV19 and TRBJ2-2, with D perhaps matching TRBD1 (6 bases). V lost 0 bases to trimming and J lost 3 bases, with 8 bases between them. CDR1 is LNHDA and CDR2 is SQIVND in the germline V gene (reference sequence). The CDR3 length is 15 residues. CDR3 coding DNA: TGTGCCAGTAGTATAGAGACAGGTGACACCGGGGAGCTGTTTTTT. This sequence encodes CASSIETGDTGELFF.

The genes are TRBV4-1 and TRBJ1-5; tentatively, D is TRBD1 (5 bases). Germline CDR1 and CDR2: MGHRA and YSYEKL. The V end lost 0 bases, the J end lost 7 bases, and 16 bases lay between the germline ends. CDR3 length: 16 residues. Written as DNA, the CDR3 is TGCGCCAGCAGCCAAGAATCGGGCCAGGGTGCCCAGCCCCAGCATTTT. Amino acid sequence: CASSQESGQGAQPQHF.

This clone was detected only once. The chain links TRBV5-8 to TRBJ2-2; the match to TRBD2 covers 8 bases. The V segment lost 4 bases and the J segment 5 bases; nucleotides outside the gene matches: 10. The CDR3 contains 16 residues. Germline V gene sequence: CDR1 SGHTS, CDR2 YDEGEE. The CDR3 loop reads CASSVEGLGGTGELFF. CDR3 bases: TGTGCCAGCAGCGTGGAGGGACTAGGTGGAACCGGGGAGCTGTTTTTT.

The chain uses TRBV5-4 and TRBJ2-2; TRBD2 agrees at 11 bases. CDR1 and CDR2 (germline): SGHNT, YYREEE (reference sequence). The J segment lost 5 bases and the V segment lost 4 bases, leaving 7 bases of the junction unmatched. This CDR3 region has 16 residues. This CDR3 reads CASSRLLAGDTGELFF. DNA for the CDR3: TGTGCCAGCAGCCGCCTACTAGCGGGAGATACCGGGGAGCTGTTTTTT.

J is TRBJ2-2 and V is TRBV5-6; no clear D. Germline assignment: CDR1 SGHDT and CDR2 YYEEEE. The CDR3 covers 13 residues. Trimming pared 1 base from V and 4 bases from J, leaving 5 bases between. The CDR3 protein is CASSLSVTGELFF. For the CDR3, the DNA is TGTGCCAGCAGCTTGAGCGTCACCGGGGAGCTGTTTTTT.

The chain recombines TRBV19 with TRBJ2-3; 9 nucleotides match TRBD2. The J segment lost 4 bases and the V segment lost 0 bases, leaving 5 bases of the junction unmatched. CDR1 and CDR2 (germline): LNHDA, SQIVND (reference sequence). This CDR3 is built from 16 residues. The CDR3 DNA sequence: TGTGCCAGTAGTATAGATCTGGCGGGAGGGTCAGATACGCAGTATTTT. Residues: CASSIDLAGGSDTQYF.

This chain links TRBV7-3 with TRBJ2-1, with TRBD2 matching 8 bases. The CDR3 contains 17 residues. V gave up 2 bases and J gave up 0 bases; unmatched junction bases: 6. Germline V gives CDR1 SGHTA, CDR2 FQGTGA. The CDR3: CASSLASGSLSYNEQFF. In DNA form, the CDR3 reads TGTGCCAGCAGCTTAGCCAGCGGGAGCCTCTCCTACAATGAGCAGTTCTTC. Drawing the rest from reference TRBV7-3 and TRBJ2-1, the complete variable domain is GAGVSQTPSNKVTEKGKYVELRCDPISGHTALYWYRQSLGQGPEFLIYFQGTGAADDSGLPNDRFFAVRPEGSVSTLKIQRTERGDSAVYLCASSLASGSLSYNEQFFGPGTRLTVL.

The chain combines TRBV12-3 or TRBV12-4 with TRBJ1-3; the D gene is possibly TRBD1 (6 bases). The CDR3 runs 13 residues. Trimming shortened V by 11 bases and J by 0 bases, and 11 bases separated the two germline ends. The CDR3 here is CAGTQSSGNTIYF. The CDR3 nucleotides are TGTGCCGGGACACAGTCCTCTGGAAACACCATATATTTT.

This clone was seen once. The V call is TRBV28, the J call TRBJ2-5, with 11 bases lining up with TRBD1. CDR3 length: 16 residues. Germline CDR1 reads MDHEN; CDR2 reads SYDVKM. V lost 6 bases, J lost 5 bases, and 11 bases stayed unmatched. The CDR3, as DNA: TGTGCCAGCAGCTATAGGACAGGGGGCGCGTTGGAGACCCAGTACTTC. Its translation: CASSYRTGGALETQYF.

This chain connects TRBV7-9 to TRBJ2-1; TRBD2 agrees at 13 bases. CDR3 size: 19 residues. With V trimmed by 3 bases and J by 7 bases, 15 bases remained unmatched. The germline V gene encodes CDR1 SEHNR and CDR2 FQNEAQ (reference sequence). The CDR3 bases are TGTGCCAGCAGCTTTTTTGGACTAGCGGGAGTAACGGGCACTAATGAGCAGTTCTTC. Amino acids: CASSFFGLAGVTGTNEQFF.

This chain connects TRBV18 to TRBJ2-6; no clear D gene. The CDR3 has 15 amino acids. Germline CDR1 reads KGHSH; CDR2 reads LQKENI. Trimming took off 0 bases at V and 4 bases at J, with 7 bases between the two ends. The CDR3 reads CASSPPKGGANVLTF. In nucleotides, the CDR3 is TGTGCCAGCTCACCACCGAAAGGGGGGGCCAACGTCCTGACTTTC.

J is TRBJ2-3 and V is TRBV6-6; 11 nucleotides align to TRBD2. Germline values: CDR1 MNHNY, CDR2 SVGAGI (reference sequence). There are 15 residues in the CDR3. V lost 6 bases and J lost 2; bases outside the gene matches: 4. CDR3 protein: CASRAGLADTDTQYF. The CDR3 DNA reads TGTGCCAGCAGGGCGGGACTAGCGGACACAGATACGCAGTATTTT.

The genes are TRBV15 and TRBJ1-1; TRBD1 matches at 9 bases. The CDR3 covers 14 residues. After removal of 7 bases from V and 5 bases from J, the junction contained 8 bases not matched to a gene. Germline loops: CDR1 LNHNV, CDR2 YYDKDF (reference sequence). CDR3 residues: CATTDTGGGTEAFF. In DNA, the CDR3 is TGTGCCACCACCGATACAGGGGGCGGAACTGAAGCTTTCTTT.

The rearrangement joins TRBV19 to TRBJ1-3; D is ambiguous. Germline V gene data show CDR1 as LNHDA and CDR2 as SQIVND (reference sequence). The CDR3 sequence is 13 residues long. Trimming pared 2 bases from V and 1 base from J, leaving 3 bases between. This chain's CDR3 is CASSIKSGNTIYF. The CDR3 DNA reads TGTGCCAGTAGTATAAAATCTGGAAACACCATATATTTT.

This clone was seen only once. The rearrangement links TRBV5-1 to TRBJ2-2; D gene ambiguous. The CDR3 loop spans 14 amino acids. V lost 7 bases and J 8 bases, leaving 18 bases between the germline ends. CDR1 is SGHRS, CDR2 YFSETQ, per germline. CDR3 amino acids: CASQIGPRSGELFF. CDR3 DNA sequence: TGCGCCAGCCAAATCGGCCCGCGAAGTGGGGAGCTGTTTTTT.

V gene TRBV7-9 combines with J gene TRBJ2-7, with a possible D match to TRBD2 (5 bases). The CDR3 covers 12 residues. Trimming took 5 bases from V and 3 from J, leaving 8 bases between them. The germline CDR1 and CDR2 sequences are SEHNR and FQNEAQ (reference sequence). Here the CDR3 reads CASSLGDYEQYF. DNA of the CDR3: TGTGCCAGCAGCCTCGGGGACTACGAGCAGTACTTC.

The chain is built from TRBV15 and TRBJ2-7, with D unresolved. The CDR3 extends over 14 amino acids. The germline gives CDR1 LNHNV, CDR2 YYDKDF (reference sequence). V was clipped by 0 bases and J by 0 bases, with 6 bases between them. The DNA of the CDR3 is TGTGCCACCAGCAGAGACCGTGACTCCTACGAGCAGTACTTC. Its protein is CATSRDRDSYEQYF.

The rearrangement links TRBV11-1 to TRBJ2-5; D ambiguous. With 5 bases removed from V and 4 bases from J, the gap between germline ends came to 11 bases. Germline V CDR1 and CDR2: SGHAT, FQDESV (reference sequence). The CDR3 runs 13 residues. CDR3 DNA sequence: TGTGCCAGCAGCCCACACTCGGGAGAGACCCAGTACTTC. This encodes CASSPHSGETQYF.

CDR3: CSVEDQVAGTSYEQYF. CDR3 DNA sequence: TGCAGCGTTGAAGATCAGGTAGCGGGGACCTCCTACGAGCAGTACTTC. The rearrangement joins TRBV29-1 to TRBJ2-7, with 8 bases lining up with TRBD2. This CDR3 is built from 16 residues. The trim removed 0 bases at V and 0 bases at J, leaving 7 bases unmatched. Germline V gene data show CDR1 as SQVTM and CDR2 as ANQGSEA.